This is a list of T cell receptor beta chains from one sample in a study of Tregs in tolerant kidney transplant recipients. Data came from immunoSEQ multiplex PCR; TCRdb stores just in-frame clones and leaves some out. This sample has under 95,000 clones; 85% to 95% occur once, and the top ten carry 0.34%. The specimen was Tregs from blood, collected before the transplant. These receptors were taken from a human donor who received a combined kidney and bone marrow transplant. Each CDR3 is given with its conserved first and last residue. Fields, in order: V gene, clone size, CDR3 protein. Some rows mark clone size as missing; the rest say once, few, many or name a class of expanded clone.

TRBV27 - CASSFRTGSDTTYGYTF
TRBV7-2 - CASSSGLALPYEQYF
TRBV28 - CASSLFKYGQGRAYEQYF
TRBV13 - CASSLVQGGNTIYF
TRBV4-2 - CASSQGDNGWESYEQYF
TRBV19 - CASAPDWTNTDTQYF
TRBV7-2 - CASSPWTGTYEQYF
TRBV5-1 - CASSLGKLAGDEQYF
TRBV6-5 - CASSYSAAAYEQYF
TRBV7-2 - CASSRRTSGSTGELFF
TRBV11-2 - CASSDGQKYGYTF
TRBV5-4 - CASSGVAGGMGEQFF
TRBV18 - CASSPQAGRIGELFF
TRBV28 - CASSWGQGFNEQFF
TRBV5-1 - CADSFQGAEGTEAFF
TRBV5-1 - CASSPVGGNQPQHF
TRBV18 - CASSPEEGGAYEQYF
TRBV6-5 - CASSHRGKGNQPQHF
TRBV28 - CASSLNFEVHQPQHF
TRBV21-1 few CASSKPPLVTVYEQYF
TRBV28 - CASSFPPTEAFF
TRBV30 once CAWSAGGPTSEQYF
TRBV7-3 once CASRGTGELFF
TRBV4-2 - CASSPPEGTGGISGYGYTF
TRBV28 - CASTPGGKAGYGYTF
TRBV4-2 - CASSQVLGLAGGANTGELFF
TRBV18 - CASSPLDRGGNTIYF
TRBV9 - CASSVALVAPGANVLTF
TRBV5-1 - CASTPQGGVGTEAFF
TRBV5-6 few CASSLGTDRSGNTIYF
TRBV5-4 - CASSLDAAPNIYEQYF
TRBV7-6 - CASSSRGGEWAEAFF
TRBV28 - CASSTNYEQYF